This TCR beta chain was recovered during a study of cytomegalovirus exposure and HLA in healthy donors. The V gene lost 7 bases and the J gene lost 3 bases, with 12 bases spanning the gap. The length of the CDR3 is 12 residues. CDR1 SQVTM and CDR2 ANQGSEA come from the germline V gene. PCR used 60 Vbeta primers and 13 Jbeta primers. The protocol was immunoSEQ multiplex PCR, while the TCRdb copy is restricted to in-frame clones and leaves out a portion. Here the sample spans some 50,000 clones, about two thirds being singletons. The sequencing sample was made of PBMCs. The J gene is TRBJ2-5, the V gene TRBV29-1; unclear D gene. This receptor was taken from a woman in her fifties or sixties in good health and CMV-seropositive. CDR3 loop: CSGTRTEETQYF. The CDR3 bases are TGCAGCGGAACGCGAACAGAAGAGACCCAGTACTTC. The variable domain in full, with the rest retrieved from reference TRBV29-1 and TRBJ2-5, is SAVISQKPSRDICQRGTSLTIQCQVDSQVTMMFWYRQQPGQSLTLIATANQGSEATYESGFVIDKFPISRPNLTFSTLTVSNMSPEDSSIYLCSGTRTEETQYFGPGTRLLVL.